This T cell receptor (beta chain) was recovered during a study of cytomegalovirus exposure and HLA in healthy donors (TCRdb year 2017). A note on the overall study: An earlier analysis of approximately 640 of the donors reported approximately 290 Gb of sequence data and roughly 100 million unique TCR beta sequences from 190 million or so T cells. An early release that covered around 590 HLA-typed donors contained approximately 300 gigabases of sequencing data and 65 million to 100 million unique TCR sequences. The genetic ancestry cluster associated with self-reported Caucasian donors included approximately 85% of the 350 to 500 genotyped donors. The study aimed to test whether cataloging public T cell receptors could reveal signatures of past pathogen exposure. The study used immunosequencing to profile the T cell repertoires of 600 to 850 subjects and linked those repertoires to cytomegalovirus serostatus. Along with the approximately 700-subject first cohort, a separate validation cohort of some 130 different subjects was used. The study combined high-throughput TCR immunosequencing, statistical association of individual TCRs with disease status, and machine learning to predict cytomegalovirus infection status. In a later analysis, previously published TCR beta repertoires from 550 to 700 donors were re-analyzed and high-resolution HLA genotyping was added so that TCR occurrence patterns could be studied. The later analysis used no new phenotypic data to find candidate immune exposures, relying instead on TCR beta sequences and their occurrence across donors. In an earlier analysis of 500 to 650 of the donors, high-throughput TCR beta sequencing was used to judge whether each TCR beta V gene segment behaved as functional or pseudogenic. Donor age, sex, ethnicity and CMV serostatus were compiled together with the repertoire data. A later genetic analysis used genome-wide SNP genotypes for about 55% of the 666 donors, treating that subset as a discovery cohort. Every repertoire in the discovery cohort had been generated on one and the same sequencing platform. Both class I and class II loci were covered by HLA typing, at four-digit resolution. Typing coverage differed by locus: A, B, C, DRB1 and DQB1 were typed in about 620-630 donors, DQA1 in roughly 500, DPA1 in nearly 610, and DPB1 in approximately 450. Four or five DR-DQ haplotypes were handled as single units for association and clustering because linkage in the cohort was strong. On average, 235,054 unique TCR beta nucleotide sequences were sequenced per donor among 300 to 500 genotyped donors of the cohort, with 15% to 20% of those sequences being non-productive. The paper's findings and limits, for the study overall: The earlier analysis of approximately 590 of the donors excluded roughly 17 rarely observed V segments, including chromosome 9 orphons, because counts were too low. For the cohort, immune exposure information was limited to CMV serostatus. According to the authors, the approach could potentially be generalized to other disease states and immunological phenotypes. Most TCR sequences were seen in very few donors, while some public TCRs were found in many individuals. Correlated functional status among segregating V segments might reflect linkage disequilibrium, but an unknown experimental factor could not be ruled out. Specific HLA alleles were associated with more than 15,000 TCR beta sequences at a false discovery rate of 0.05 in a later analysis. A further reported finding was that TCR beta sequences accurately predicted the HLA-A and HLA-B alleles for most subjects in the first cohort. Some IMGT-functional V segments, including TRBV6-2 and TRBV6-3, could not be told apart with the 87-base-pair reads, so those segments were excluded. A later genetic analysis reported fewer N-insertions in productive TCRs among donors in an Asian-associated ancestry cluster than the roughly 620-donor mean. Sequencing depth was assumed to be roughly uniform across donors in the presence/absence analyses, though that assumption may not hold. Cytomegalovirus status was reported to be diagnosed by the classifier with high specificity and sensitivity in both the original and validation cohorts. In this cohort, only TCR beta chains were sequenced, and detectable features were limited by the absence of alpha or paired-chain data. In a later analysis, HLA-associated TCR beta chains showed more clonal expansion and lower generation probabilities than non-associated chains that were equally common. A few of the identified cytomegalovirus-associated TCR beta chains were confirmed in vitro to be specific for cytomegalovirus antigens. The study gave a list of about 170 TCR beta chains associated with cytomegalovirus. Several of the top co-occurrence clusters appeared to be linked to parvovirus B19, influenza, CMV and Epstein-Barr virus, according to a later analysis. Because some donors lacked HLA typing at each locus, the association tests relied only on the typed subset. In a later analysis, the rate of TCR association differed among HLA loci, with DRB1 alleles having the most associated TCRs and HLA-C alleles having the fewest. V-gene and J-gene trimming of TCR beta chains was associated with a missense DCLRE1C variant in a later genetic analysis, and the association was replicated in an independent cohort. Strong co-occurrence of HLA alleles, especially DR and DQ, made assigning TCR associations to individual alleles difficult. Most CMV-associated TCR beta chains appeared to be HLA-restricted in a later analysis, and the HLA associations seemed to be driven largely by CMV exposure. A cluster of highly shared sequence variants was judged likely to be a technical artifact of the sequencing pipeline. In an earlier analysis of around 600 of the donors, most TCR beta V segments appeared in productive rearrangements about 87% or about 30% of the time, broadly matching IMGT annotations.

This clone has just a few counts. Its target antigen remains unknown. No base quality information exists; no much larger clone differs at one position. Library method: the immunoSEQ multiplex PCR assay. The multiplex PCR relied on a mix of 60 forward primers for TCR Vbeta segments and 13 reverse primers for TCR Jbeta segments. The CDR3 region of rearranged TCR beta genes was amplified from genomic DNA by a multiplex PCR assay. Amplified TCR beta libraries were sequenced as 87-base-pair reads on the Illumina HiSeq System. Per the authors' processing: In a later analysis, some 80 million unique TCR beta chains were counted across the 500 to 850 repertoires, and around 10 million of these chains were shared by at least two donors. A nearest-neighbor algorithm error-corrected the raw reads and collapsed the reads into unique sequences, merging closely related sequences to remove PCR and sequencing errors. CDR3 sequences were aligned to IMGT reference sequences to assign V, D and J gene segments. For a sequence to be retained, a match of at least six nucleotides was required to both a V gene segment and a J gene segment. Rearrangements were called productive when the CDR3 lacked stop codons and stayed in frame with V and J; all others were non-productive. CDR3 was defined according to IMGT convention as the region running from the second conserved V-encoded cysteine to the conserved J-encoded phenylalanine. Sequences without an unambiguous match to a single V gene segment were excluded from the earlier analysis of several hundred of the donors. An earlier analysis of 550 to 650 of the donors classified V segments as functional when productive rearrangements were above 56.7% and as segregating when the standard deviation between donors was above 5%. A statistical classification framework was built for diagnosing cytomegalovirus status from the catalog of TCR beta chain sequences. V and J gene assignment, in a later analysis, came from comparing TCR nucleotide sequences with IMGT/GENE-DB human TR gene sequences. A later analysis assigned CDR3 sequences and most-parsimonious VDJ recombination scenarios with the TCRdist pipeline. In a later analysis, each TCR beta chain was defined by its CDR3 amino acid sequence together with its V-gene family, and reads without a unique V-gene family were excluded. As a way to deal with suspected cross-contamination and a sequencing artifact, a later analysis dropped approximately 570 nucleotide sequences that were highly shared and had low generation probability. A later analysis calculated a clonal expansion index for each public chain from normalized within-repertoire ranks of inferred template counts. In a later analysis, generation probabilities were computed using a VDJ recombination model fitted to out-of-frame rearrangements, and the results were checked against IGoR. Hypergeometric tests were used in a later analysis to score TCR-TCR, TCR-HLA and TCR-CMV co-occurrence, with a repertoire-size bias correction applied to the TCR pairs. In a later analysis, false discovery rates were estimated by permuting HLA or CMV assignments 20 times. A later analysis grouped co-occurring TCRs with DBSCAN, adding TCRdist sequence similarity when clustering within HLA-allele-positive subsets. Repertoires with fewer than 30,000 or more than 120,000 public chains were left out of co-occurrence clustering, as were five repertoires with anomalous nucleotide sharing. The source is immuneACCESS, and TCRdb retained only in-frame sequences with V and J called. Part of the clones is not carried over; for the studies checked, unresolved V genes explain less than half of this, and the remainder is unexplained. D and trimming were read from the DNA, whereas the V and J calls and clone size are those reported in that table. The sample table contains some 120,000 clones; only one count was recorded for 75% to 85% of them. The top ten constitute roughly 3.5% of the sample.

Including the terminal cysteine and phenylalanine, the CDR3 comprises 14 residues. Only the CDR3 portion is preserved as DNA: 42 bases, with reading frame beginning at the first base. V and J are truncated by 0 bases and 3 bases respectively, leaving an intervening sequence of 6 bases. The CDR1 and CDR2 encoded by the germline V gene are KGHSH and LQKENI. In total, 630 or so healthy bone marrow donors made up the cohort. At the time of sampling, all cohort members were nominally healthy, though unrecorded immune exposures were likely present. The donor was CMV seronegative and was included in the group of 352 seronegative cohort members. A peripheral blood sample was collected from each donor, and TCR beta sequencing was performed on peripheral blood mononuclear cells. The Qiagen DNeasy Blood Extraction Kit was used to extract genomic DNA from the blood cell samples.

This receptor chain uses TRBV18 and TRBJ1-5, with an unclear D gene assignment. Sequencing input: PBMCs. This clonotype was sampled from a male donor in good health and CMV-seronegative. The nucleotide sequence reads TGTGCCAGCTCACCACCTAGTGCCAATCAGCCCCAGCATTTT. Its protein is CASSPPSANQPQHF.